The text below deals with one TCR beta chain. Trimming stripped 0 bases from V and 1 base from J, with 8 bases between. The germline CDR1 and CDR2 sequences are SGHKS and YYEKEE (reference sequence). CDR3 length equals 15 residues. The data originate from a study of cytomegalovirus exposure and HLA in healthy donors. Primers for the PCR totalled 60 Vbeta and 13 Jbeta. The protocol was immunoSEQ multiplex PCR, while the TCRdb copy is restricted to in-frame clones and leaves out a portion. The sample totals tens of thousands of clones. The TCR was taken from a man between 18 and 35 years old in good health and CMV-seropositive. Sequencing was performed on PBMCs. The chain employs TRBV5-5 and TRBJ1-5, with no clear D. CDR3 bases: TGTGCCAGCAGCTTGGCCGAGAGGAGCAATCAGCCCCAGCATTTT. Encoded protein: CASSLAERSNQPQHF.